One and the same sample provided the 12 T cell receptor beta chains below, sequenced in a study of CD8 T cells in ankylosing spondylitis. One entry per CDR3 protein results from TCRdb running MiXCR on the 5' RACE reads. This sample carries about 360,000 distinct CDR3 sequences, approximately 22% of them seen once, and the ten largest clones take around 13%. Input material: blood, either unsorted or a sorted T cell fraction (not recorded which). These TCRs come from a male donor with ankylosing spondylitis or in good health (not recorded which).

The chain joins TRBV12-3 or TRBV12-4 to TRBJ2-2; weak D call: TRBD2 (5 bases). Trimming took off 0 bases at V and 7 bases at J, with 9 bases between the two ends. This CDR3 has 14 residues. The DNA of the CDR3 is TGTGCCAGCAGTTTAGCAGGGAGAGTCGGGGAGCTGTTTTTT. The encoded protein is CASSLAGRVGELFF.

This clonotype turned up a few times. This chain links TRBV5-6 with TRBJ2-7; D may correspond to TRBD1 or TRBD2 (5 bases each). The V end was cut by 2 bases, the J end by 0 bases, with 12 bases between. The CDR3 consists of 15 residues. The germline gives CDR1 SGHDT, CDR2 YYEEEE. As DNA, the CDR3 is TGTGCCAGCAGCTTTTCCACGGGGCCCTCCTACGAGCAGTACTTC. Translated, it gives CASSFSTGPSYEQYF. The full variable domain, in which reference TRBV5-6 and TRBJ2-7 provide the parts outside the CDR3, is DAGVTQSPTHLIKTRGQQVTLRCSPKSGHDTVSWYQQALGQGPQFIFQYYEEEERQRGNFPDRFSGHQFPNYSSELNVNALLLGDSALYLCASSFSTGPSYEQYFGPGTRLTVT.

This clonotype turned up a few times. The chain links TRBV10-2 to TRBJ2-1; D possibly corresponds to TRBD2 (6 bases). The V gene lost 6 bases and the J gene lost 4 bases, with 16 bases spanning the gap. The CDR3 is made up of 15 amino acids. CDR1 WSHSY and CDR2 SAAADI come from the germline V gene. CDR3 in amino acids: CASRLDYQTYNEQFF. In DNA, the CDR3 is TGCGCCAGCAGACTGGACTACCAAACTTACAATGAGCAGTTCTTC.

V is TRBV30 and J is TRBJ2-7, with D hard to call. The CDR3 consists of 14 residues. The ends were cut back, 0 bases at V and 4 bases at J, with 13 bases in the middle. Per germline, CDR1 GTSNPN and CDR2 SVGIG (reference sequence). The CDR3 DNA follows: TGTGCCTGGAGTGTGGAAAGGGTAAGGTACGAGCAGTACTTC. This sequence encodes CAWSVERVRYEQYF.

The V gene is TRBV27, the J gene TRBJ2-2; TRBD1 matches 7 bases. Germline CDR1 reads MNHEY; CDR2 reads SMNVEV (reference sequence). CDR3 length: 13 residues. The ends lost 5 bases at V and 5 bases at J; junction bases unmatched: 2. This CDR3 reads CASSQQGTGELFF. The DNA for the CDR3 is TGTGCCAGCAGTCAACAGGGGACCGGGGAGCTGTTTTTT.

V gene TRBV25-1 combines with J gene TRBJ2-3; D unresolved. The CDR3 is 18 amino acids. Germline assignment: CDR1 MGHDK and CDR2 SYGVNS. The V and J ends lost 3 bases and 1 base respectively, with 20 bases between them. CDR3 nucleotides: TGTGCCAGCAGTGAGGCTAACTTTGGCACGCTGGGCACAGATACGCAGTATTTT. It is translated as CASSEANFGTLGTDTQYF.

This clonotype was detected only a few times. Here the CDR3 DNA reads TGCAGCGTTGAAGACTCCGGATTCCGGGAGGCGGATACGCAGTATTTT. It is translated as CSVEDSGFREADTQYF. The chain carries TRBV29-1 and TRBJ2-3; 7 bases map to TRBD2. With V trimmed by 0 bases and J by 6 bases, 12 bases remained unmatched. CDR3 size: 16 residues. Looked up from germline, CDR1 is SQVTM and CDR2 is ANQGSEA.

The table lists this clonotype with a few counts. The chain joins TRBV29-1 to TRBJ2-7, with D hard to call. The CDR3 runs 11 residues. Germline values: CDR1 SQVTM, CDR2 ANQGSEA. Trimming shortened V by 1 base and J by 6 bases, and 7 bases separated the two germline ends. CDR3 amino acids: CSVEGTIEQYF. The DNA of the CDR3 is TGCAGCGTTGAAGGTACAATCGAGCAGTACTTC.

The V gene is TRBV4-2, the J gene TRBJ2-1, with 9 bases lining up with TRBD2. CDR3 length equals 16 residues. CDR1 is LGHNA and CDR2 is YNFKEQ in the germline V gene. V dropped 0 bases and J dropped 9; count of bases not matched to a gene: 9. The CDR3 coding sequence is TGTGCCAGCAGCCAAGAGGCGCGGGGGGGCTACGTTGAGCAGTTCTTC. Protein: CASSQEARGGYVEQFF.

The chain carries TRBV29-1 and TRBJ2-7; D possibly uses TRBD1 or TRBD2 (5 bases each). The V and J ends lost 2 bases and 3 bases respectively, with 11 bases between them. This CDR3 is 13 amino acids long. Germline assignment: CDR1 SQVTM and CDR2 ANQGSEA. The CDR3 DNA reads as TGCAGCGTTGAAAGTGGGGGAAACTACGAGCAGTACTTC. Encoded protein: CSVESGGNYEQYF.

This clonotype has just a few counts. The chain joins TRBV20-1 to TRBJ2-1; no clear D gene. The length of the CDR3 is 14 residues. With 3 bases removed from V and 2 bases from J, the gap between germline ends came to 11 bases. Germline V gene lookup returns CDR1 DFQATT and CDR2 SNEGSKA (reference sequence). The CDR3 DNA follows: TGCAGTGCTAGGGGTTTGAGCGCCTACAATGAGCAGTTCTTC. Residues: CSARGLSAYNEQFF.

The chain joins TRBV20-1 to TRBJ2-1, with 11 bases matching TRBD2. The CDR3 is 15 amino acids. V trimming: 5 bases; J trimming: 6 bases; junction bases outside the gene matches: 9. Germline lookup yields CDR1 DFQATT and CDR2 SNEGSKA (reference sequence). CDR3 DNA: TGCAGTGCTTTCTCCGGGACTAGCGGTTCCAATGAGCAGTTCTTC. It translates to CSAFSGTSGSNEQFF.